One sample yielded the 9 T cell receptor beta chains listed below, sequenced in a study of control samples from healthy donors and cancer patients. Clones were read by immunoSEQ multiplex PCR, and TCRdb kept only the in-frame ones, dropping some. The sample carries around 180,000 clones, around nine tenths recorded once. Sequences were obtained from blood. The receptors derive from a woman aged 25 to 39 in good health.

This chain joins TRBV21-1 and TRBJ1-2. TRBV21-1 is labeled a pseudogene. The CDR3 length is 12 residues. The CDR3 spells CASSRAGYGYTF. CDR3 DNA: TGTGCCAGCAGCAGGGCGGGGTATGGCTACACCTTC.

This chain connects TRBV4-1 to TRBJ2-4; possibly TRBD2 for D (5 bases). V lost 3 bases to trimming and J lost 1 base, with 22 bases between them. The CDR3 consists of 19 residues. CDR1 and CDR2 from the germline V gene are MGHRA and YSYEKL. CDR3 nucleotide sequence: TGCGCCAGCAGCCATTACCTCCCTAATTCGGAGGAGGCCAAAAACATTCAGTACTTC. This encodes CASSHYLPNSEEAKNIQYF.

This sequence joins TRBV28 and TRBJ2-7; no firm D call. Germline-derived CDR1 and CDR2 are MDHEN and SYDVKM. V was pared by 2 bases and J by 3 bases, with 5 bases between. CDR3 length equals 12 residues. CDR3 residues: CASSLNFYEQYF. The CDR3 DNA follows: TGTGCCAGCAGTTTAAACTTCTACGAGCAGTACTTC.

The chain carries TRBV7-6 and TRBJ2-1; D is ambiguous. The CDR3 is made up of 13 amino acids. V was pared by 1 base and J by 6 bases, with 7 bases between. Looked up from germline, CDR1 is SGHVS and CDR2 is FNYEAQ. This chain's CDR3 is CASSLEAANEQFF. In nucleotides, the CDR3 is TGTGCCAGCAGCTTAGAGGCTGCCAATGAGCAGTTCTTC.

Turning to this clone: Other DNA sequences within the sample encode an identical CDR3. The chain joins TRBV6-2 or TRBV6-3 to TRBJ2-3; D call uncertain. Deletions cut 2 bases from V and 6 bases from J, with 3 bases between. The CDR3 runs to 11 residues. From germline, CDR1 is MNHEY and CDR2 SVGEGT. CDR3 sequence: CASSYPDTQYF. CDR3 coding DNA: TGTGCCAGCAGTTACCCCGATACGCAGTATTTT.

This clone was counted once. The chain has TRBV4-1 and TRBJ2-3; 9 positions match TRBD2. The CDR3 spans 16 residues. Trimming at V came to 0 bases and at J to 7 bases, leaving 8 bases not matched to a gene. Germline V lookup: CDR1 MGHRA, CDR2 YSYEKL. CDR3 protein: CASSQERRGGVNTQYF. The CDR3 nucleotides are TGCGCCAGCAGCCAAGAGAGGCGGGGGGGCGTAAATACGCAGTATTTT.

This clone has only a few counts. The chain carries TRBV3-1 (or the pseudogene TRBV3-2) and TRBJ2-1; possibly TRBD2 for D (5 bases). This CDR3 has 13 amino acids. Trimming removed 7 bases from V and 10 bases from J, with 17 bases in between. Germline V gene data show CDR1 as LGHDT and CDR2 as YNNKEL (reference sequence). CDR3 sequence: CASTSTSSGEQFF. In DNA form, the CDR3 reads TGTGCCAGCACCTCCACTTCTTCGGGGGAGCAGTTCTTC.

J is TRBJ2-1 and V is TRBV5-1; D remains ambiguous. Per the germline V gene, CDR1 is SGHRS and CDR2 is YFSETQ. The CDR3 contains 13 residues. Between the trimmed V and J ends, which lost 2 bases and 3 bases, there was a span of 6 bases. The CDR3 is CASSLTNYNEQFF. As DNA, the CDR3 is TGCGCCAGCAGCTTAACTAACTACAATGAGCAGTTCTTC.

This chain uses TRBV19 with TRBJ2-3; 8 bases match TRBD1. Trimming at V came to 5 bases and at J to 4 bases, leaving 11 bases not matched to a gene. This CDR3 has 16 amino acids. Germline V gives CDR1 LNHDA, CDR2 SQIVND (reference sequence). The CDR3 DNA reads as TGTGCCAGTAGTCCCTTAGGAGGCAGGGGGCCAGATACGCAGTATTTT. Translated: CASSPLGGRGPDTQYF.